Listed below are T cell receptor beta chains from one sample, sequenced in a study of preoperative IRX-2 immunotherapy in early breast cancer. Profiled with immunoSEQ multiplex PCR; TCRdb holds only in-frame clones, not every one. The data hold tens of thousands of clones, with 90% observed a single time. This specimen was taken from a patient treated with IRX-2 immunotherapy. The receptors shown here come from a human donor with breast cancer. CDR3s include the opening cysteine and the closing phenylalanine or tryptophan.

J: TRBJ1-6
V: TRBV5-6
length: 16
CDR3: CASSLVGGTYNSPLHF

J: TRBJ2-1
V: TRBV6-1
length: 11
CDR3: CASRFGGWQFF

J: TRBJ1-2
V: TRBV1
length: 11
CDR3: CTSSQATGYTF

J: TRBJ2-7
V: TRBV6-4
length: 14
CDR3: CASIRSGTAYEQYF

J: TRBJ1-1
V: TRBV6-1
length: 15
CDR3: CASSEYRGINTEAFF

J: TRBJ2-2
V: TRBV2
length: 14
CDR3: CASRGHIITGELFF

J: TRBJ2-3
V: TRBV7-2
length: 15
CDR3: CASSLGLGGSDTQYF

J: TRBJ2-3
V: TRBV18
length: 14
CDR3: CASSPRLPTDTQYF

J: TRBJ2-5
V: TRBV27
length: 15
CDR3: CASSLGWSSGAPTHF

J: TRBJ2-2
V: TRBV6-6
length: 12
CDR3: CASSYSMGELFF

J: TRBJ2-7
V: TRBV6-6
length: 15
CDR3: CASSYGSGGPYEQYF

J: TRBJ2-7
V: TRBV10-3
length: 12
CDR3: CAISDGTYEQYF

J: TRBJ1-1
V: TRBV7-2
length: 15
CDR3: CASSAQGQTNTEAFF

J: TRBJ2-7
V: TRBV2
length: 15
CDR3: CASSHPDREVYEQYF

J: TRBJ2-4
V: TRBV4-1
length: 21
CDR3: CASSQGAVAGKVVQAKNIQYF

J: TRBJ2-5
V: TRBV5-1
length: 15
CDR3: CASSLDRPNSGEQYF

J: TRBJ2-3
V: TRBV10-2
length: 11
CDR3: CASSSTDTQYF

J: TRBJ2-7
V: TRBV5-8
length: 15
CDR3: CASSPSTGEAYEQYF

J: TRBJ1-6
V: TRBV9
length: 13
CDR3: CASSGQGASPLHF

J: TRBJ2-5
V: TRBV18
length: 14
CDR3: CASSPLGDQETQYF